The 29 T cell receptor beta chains presented below share a single source sample, sequenced in a study of T cell repertoires in cytomegalovirus infection. A single record per CDR3 protein comes from TCRdb applying MiXCR to the reads. This table has roughly 150,000 distinct CDR3 sequences, around a quarter appearing once. The sample consisted of PBMCs. The receptors here all came from a human donor in good health (CMV status not recorded). Some clones in this sample may be carry-over from other donors' samples.

In its sample, this clonotype was seen a few times. The chain carries TRBV24-1 and TRBJ2-2, with 7 nucleotides matching TRBD1. CDR1 is KGHDR, CDR2 SFDVKD, per germline. V trimming: 5 bases; J trimming: 5 bases; junction bases outside the gene matches: 4. The CDR3 has 14 amino acids. Here the CDR3 reads CATSGPGGTGELFF. DNA for the CDR3: TGTGCCACCAGTGGGCCAGGGGGAACCGGGGAGCTGTTTTTT.

In its sample, this clonotype was seen a few times. V gene TRBV28 combines with J gene TRBJ2-1; D uncertain. CDR1 is MDHEN, CDR2 SYDVKM, per germline. This CDR3 has 13 amino acids. V was shortened by 4 bases and J by 6 bases, with 10 bases between the two germline ends. In DNA form, the CDR3 reads TGTGCCAGCAGTTCCCCCTTTGGCAATGAGCAGTTCTTC. Protein sequence: CASSSPFGNEQFF.

This clonotype was observed many times. J is TRBJ1-2 and V is TRBV5-4, with 7 bases identical to TRBD1. V lost 4 bases and J lost 0; bases outside the gene matches: 9. The CDR3 covers 16 residues. Germline-derived CDR1 and CDR2 are SGHNT and YYREEE (reference sequence). CDR3 DNA: TGTGCCAGCAGCCGCACCCCCGACAGGGCTAACTATGGCTACACCTTC. It translates to CASSRTPDRANYGYTF.

This clonotype has just a few counts. V is TRBV7-9 and J is TRBJ1-2; D gene ambiguous. The V end was cut by 1 base, the J end by 8 bases, with 17 bases between. The CDR3 is 15 residues long. Germline assignment: CDR1 SEHNR and CDR2 FQNEAQ (reference sequence). As DNA, the CDR3 is TGTGCCAGCAGCTTAGGACCTCAAGGCTTTGGGGGCTACACCTTC. Amino acid sequence: CASSLGPQGFGGYTF. Together with reference TRBV7-9 and TRBJ1-2, the CDR3 gives the full variable domain: DTGVSQNPRHKITKRGQNVTFRCDPISEHNRLYWYRQTLGQGPEFLTYFQNEAQLEKSRLLSDRFSAERPKGSFSTLEIQRTEQGDSAMYLCASSLGPQGFGGYTFGSGTRLTVV.

This clonotype was counted at least ten times. The chain recombines TRBV7-4 with TRBJ1-6; possibly TRBD1 for D (6 bases). The germline CDR1 and CDR2 sequences are SGHVT and SQSDAQ. Trimming left V 3 bases short and J 10 bases short, with 16 bases between. The CDR3 runs 15 residues. The CDR3 DNA reads TGTGCCAGCAGCTTCCCGACAGGCAGAGACTCACCCCTCCACTTT. Translation: CASSFPTGRDSPLHF.

This clonotype was seen more than once but under ten times. The chain recombines TRBV6-2 or TRBV6-3 with TRBJ2-7; 9 bases line up with TRBD1. Germline V CDR1 and CDR2: MNHEY, SVGEGT. This CDR3 has 14 residues. V lost 6 bases to trimming and J lost 4 bases; unmatched junction nucleotides: 7. CDR3 residues: CASSPLGQGYEQYF. The CDR3, as DNA: TGTGCCAGCAGCCCGCTGGGACAGGGTTACGAGCAGTACTTC.

At least ten counts were recorded for this clonotype. The chain employs TRBV28 and TRBJ1-2, with 7 nucleotides matching TRBD1. CDR3 length: 15 amino acids. Germline CDR1 reads MDHEN; CDR2 reads SYDVKM. V shed 3 bases and J 5 bases; nucleotides not matched to a gene: 9. This CDR3 is CASSFLGTDQYGYTF. DNA for the CDR3: TGTGCCAGCAGTTTCCTCGGGACAGATCAGTATGGCTACACCTTC.

Worth noting for this clonotype: A junction boundary mismatches the germline segment, possibly from a read error. The chain combines TRBV5-3 with TRBJ2-2; maybe TRBD2 (5 bases). TRBV5-3 is assigned to the ORF class and has an uncertain function. The CDR3 is made up of 15 amino acids. CDR3 residues: CASSLGAPAAGELFF. The CDR3 DNA sequence: TGTGCCAGCAGCTTGGGAGCCCCTGCCGCCGGGGAGCTGTTTTTT.

The chain is built from TRBV20-1 and TRBJ2-4; 10 positions match TRBD1. The germline CDR1 and CDR2 sequences are DFQATT and SNEGSKA (reference sequence). The length of the CDR3 is 15 residues. With V trimmed by 2 bases and J by 1 base, 2 bases remained unmatched. The CDR3 spells CSARKGQGAKNIQYF. CDR3 DNA sequence: TGCAGTGCTAGAAAGGGACAGGGGGCCAAAAACATTCAGTACTTC.

J is TRBJ1-1 and V is TRBV19; D unclear. Germline lookup yields CDR1 LNHDA and CDR2 SQIVND (reference sequence). Trimming stripped 3 bases from V and 8 bases from J, with 10 bases between. This CDR3 has 12 residues. CDR3 nucleotide sequence: TGTGCCAGTAGTATTTGGGCAGGAGAAGCTTTCTTT. Translating it yields CASSIWAGEAFF.

This clonotype has at least ten counts. The chain combines TRBV7-2 with TRBJ1-4; D gene ambiguous. Germline V lookup: CDR1 SGHTA, CDR2 FQGNSA. The CDR3 runs to 14 residues. Trimming pared 4 bases from V and 7 bases from J, leaving 13 bases between. The CDR3 nucleotides read TGTGCCAGCAGCTCGGTTAGGAGCAGTGAAAAACTGTTTTTT. It codes for CASSSVRSSEKLFF.

The CDR3 coding sequence is TGTGCCAGCAGTACCCCAGCGGGAGGGCGGGGCGAGCAGTACTTC. Its protein product is CASSTPAGGRGEQYF. The chain has TRBV28 and TRBJ2-7; TRBD2 agrees at 10 bases. The CDR3 covers 15 residues. CDR1 is MDHEN and CDR2 is SYDVKM in the germline V gene. The V gene end was trimmed by 5 bases and the J gene end by 6 bases; junction bases not matched to a gene: 10.

The chain couples TRBV28 to TRBJ2-7; TRBD1 matches 9 bases. The length of the CDR3 is 14 residues. The germline V gene has CDR1 MDHEN and CDR2 SYDVKM. The junction had 6 bases not matched to a gene; V was cut back by 6 bases and J by 3 bases. CDR3 loop: CASSLDRGDYEQYF. In DNA, the CDR3 is TGTGCCAGCAGCCTGGACAGGGGAGACTACGAGCAGTACTTC.

V is TRBV27 and J is TRBJ2-7, with TRBD2 identical over 8 bases. Germline V gene lookup returns CDR1 MNHEY and CDR2 SMNVEV (reference sequence). CDR3 size: 15 residues. Trimming cost V 2 bases and J 4 bases; bases outside gene matches: 7. The CDR3, as DNA: TGTGCCAGCAGTTTACGGGAGGGAGGGCCTTACGAGCAGTACTTC. Protein: CASSLREGGPYEQYF.

In this sample, this clonotype turned up a few times. The V gene is TRBV6-6, the J gene TRBJ2-1; 8 bases align to TRBD1. The CDR3 contains 15 residues. Germline V gene data show CDR1 as MNHNY and CDR2 as SVGAGI (reference sequence). The V gene end was trimmed by 5 bases and the J gene end by 3 bases; junction bases not matched to a gene: 6. In DNA, the CDR3 is TGTGCCAGCAGTCCCGGGACAGGAAACTACAATGAGCAGTTCTTC. Translated, it gives CASSPGTGNYNEQFF.

Note on this clonotype: A much larger clonotype is one base distant, so this may be a read error. The chain is built from TRBV7-6 and TRBJ2-2, with 7 bases lining up with TRBD2. This CDR3 contains 15 residues. V lost 1 base to trimming and J lost 3 bases; unmatched junction nucleotides: 2. The V gene's germline CDR1 is SGHVS and CDR2 FNYEAQ. The CDR3 DNA reads TGTGCCAGCAGCTTAGAGCTAGCGGACACCGGGGAGCTGTTTTTT. It is translated as CASSLELADTGELFF.

The DNA for the CDR3 is TGCAGCGTTGAAACGGGAAGGGGCTACACCTTC. Translating gives CSVETGRGYTF. The chain has TRBV29-1 and TRBJ1-2, with unresolved D. Trimming left V 2 bases short and J 8 bases short, with 9 bases between. Germline-derived CDR1 and CDR2 are SQVTM and ANQGSEA. The length of the CDR3 is 11 residues. Looking up the rest from reference TRBV29-1 and TRBJ1-2 gives the full variable domain: SAVISQKPSRDICQRGTSLTIQCQVDSQVTMMFWYRQQPGQSLTLIATANQGSEATYESGFVIDKFPISRPNLTFSTLTVSNMSPEDSSIYLCSVETGRGYTFGSGTRLTVV.

The sample holds a few counts of this clonotype. CDR3 region: CSVSTSGSLSYEQYF. CDR3 nucleotides: TGCAGCGTCTCTACTAGCGGGAGCCTCTCCTACGAGCAGTACTTC. This sequence joins TRBV29-1 and TRBJ2-7; 11 bases match TRBD2. CDR3 length: 15 residues. The trim removed 6 bases at V and 0 bases at J, leaving 7 bases unmatched. Per germline, CDR1 SQVTM and CDR2 ANQGSEA.

CDR3 coding DNA: TGTGCCAGCAGCTTCTGGGGACTAGCGGGGGGTAACGCCGGGGAGCTGTTTTTT. It codes for CASSFWGLAGGNAGELFF. This chain joins TRBV28 and TRBJ2-2; 15 nucleotides align to TRBD2. The CDR3 totals 18 residues. V dropped 6 bases and J dropped 6; count of bases not matched to a gene: 11. Per germline, CDR1 MDHEN and CDR2 SYDVKM.

DNA of the CDR3: TGTGCCAGCTGCCCCGGGACTTTGAACACCGGGGAGCTGTTTTTT. This translates into CASCPGTLNTGELFF. V gene TRBV2 combines with J gene TRBJ2-2; perhaps TRBD2 as D (6 bases). V lost 8 bases and J lost 1, with 14 bases in between. The CDR3 length is 15 residues. Germline CDR1 SNHLY, CDR2 FYNNEI.

The genes are TRBV28 and TRBJ1-1; the D is unclear. The CDR3 length is 14 residues. Germline V gene data show CDR1 as MDHEN and CDR2 as SYDVKM. V lost 6 bases to trimming and J lost 4 bases, with 15 bases between them. The CDR3 reads CASSPSLARTEAFF. Written as DNA, the CDR3 is TGTGCCAGCAGCCCTTCGTTGGCCCGCACTGAAGCTTTCTTT.

CDR3 sequence: CASSQEAPRVQYF. In DNA, the CDR3 is TGTGCCAGCAGCCAAGAGGCTCCCCGCGTGCAGTACTTC. The rearrangement links TRBV3-1 to TRBJ2-7; D remains ambiguous. Germline assignment: CDR1 LGHDT and CDR2 YNNKEL (reference sequence). This CDR3 contains 13 residues. V shed 0 bases and J shed 9 bases, with 12 bases lying between them.

This clonotype has a count of ten or more. The V call is TRBV7-2, the J call TRBJ1-5; D perhaps matches TRBD1 (6 bases). Germline V CDR1 and CDR2: SGHTA, FQGNSA. Deletions cut 3 bases from V and 7 bases from J, with 10 bases between. CDR3 length equals 13 residues. The CDR3 is CASSFYREQPQHF. The CDR3 region has the DNA TGTGCCAGCAGCTTCTACAGGGAACAGCCCCAGCATTTT.

This chain joins TRBV24-1 and TRBJ2-5; D unresolved. The germline CDR1 and CDR2 sequences are KGHDR and SFDVKD. V was shortened by 12 bases and J by 2 bases, with 6 bases between the two germline ends. The CDR3 extends over 10 amino acids. CDR3 in amino acids: CAAPQETQYF. CDR3 nucleotide sequence: TGTGCCGCCCCGCAAGAGACCCAGTACTTC.

The chain is built from TRBV7-6 and TRBJ2-3; the D gene is possibly TRBD2 (7 bases). The CDR3 has 16 residues. From germline, CDR1 is SGHVS and CDR2 FNYEAQ. Trimming pared 6 bases from V and 3 bases from J, leaving 19 bases between. The CDR3 protein is CASRAWGGHSTDTQYF. CDR3 nucleotides: TGTGCCAGCAGGGCGTGGGGGGGGCATTCGACAGATACGCAGTATTTT. Drawing the rest from reference TRBV7-6 and TRBJ2-3, the complete variable domain is GAGVSQSPRYKVTKRGQDVALRCDPISGHVSLYWYRQALGQGPEFLTYFNYEAQQDKSGLPNDRFSAERPEGSISTLTIQRTEQRDSAMYRCASRAWGGHSTDTQYFGPGTRLTVL.

The chain links TRBV20-1 to TRBJ2-7; a possible D gene is TRBD1 (5 bases). V was pared by 1 base and J by 2 bases, with 12 bases between. CDR3 length equals 14 residues. Germline CDR1 and CDR2: DFQATT and SNEGSKA (reference sequence). CDR3 nucleotide sequence: TGCAGTGCTAGAGCCTCTCTGACAGCCTACGAGCAGTACTTC. It yields the protein CSARASLTAYEQYF.

The table lists this clonotype with a few counts. CDR3 in DNA: TGTGCCAGCAGTGAAGCGAGGGGGGGTCGCACAGATACGCAGTATTTT. This gives the protein CASSEARGGRTDTQYF. This sequence joins TRBV2 and TRBJ2-3; TRBD2 is a possible D gene (7 bases). The CDR3 spans 16 residues. Trimming stripped 0 bases from V and 1 base from J, with 11 bases between. Per germline, CDR1 SNHLY and CDR2 FYNNEI. Drawing the rest from reference TRBV2 and TRBJ2-3, the complete variable domain is EPEVTQTPSHQVTQMGQEVILRCVPISNHLYFYWYRQILGQKVEFLVSFYNNEISEKSEIFDDQFSVERPDGSNFTLKIRSTKLEDSAMYFCASSEARGGRTDTQYFGPGTRLTVL.

A single count supports this clonotype. This sequence joins TRBV25-1 and TRBJ1-6; 7 bases line up with TRBD1. V dropped 5 bases and J dropped 7; count of bases not matched to a gene: 8. The CDR3 is made up of 15 amino acids. Germline CDR1 and CDR2: MGHDK and SYGVNS. CDR3 amino acids: CASSSPGQPNSPLHF. In nucleotides, the CDR3 is TGTGCCAGCAGTTCTCCGGGACAGCCGAATTCACCCCTCCACTTT.

The table lists this clonotype with many counts. CDR3 bases: TGTGCCAGCAGCCTACGGACGGGAGCATCCTTCCATGAGCAGTTCTTC. Translated: CASSLRTGASFHEQFF. The rearrangement links TRBV7-2 to TRBJ2-1, with D possibly TRBD2 on 6 matching bases. CDR3 length equals 16 residues. The germline CDR1 and CDR2 sequences are SGHTA and FQGNSA. Between the trimmed V and J ends, which lost 5 bases and 8 bases, there was a span of 22 bases.